This TCR beta chain was profiled in a study of a mutant IDH1 vaccine in newly diagnosed glioma. Time point noted: baseline, week 1 (first vaccination visit). Stated treatment: pre-vaccination baseline after standard-of-care therapy. The germline V gene has CDR1 SGHRS and CDR2 YFSETQ. V lost 0 bases and J lost 4, with 10 bases in between. This CDR3 has 14 amino acids. Libraries were prepared by immunoSEQ multiplex PCR; TCRdb keeps only in-frame clonotypes and omits some of them. The data show 55,000 to 70,000 clones, with 80% to 90% seen just once and roughly 2.8% held by the top ten. The V gene is TRBV5-1, the J gene TRBJ1-2; D gene ambiguous. The starting material was PBMCs, obtained from a glioma patient treated with radiotherapy, temozolomide or both. The sequence was collected from a man aged 25 to 40 with glioma. The CDR3 sequence is CASSLEGRFYGYTF. DNA of the CDR3: TGCGCCAGCAGCTTGGAAGGCAGATTCTATGGCTACACCTTC.